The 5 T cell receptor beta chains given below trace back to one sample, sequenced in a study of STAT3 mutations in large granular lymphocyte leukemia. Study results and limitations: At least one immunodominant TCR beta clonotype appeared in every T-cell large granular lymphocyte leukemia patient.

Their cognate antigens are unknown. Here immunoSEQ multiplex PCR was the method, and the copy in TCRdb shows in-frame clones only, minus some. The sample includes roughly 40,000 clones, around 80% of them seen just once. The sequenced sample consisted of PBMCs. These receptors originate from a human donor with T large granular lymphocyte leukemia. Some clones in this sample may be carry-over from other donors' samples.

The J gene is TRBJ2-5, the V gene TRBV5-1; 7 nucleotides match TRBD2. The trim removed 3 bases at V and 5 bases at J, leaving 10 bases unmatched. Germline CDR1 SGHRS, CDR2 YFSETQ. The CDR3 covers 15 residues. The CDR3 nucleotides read TGCGCCAGCAGCTCGCTAAGGGACGGGGGGGAGACCCAGTACTTC. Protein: CASSSLRDGGETQYF.

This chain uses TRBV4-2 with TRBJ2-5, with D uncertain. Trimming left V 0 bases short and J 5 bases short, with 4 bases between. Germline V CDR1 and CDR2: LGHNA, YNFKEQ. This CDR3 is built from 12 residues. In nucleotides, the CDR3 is TGTGCCAGCAGCCAAGAGATTGAGACCCAGTACTTC. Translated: CASSQEIETQYF.

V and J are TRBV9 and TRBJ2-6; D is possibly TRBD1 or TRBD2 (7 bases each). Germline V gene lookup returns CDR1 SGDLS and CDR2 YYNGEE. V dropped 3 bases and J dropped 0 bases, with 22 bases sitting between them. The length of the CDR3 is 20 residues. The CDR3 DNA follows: TGTGCCAGCAGCGGAGGGGGGGGACAGCGCAAGCCCTCTGGGGCCAACGTCCTGACTTTC. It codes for CASSGGGGQRKPSGANVLTF.

CDR3 coding DNA: TGTGCCAGCAGCAAAGGTGTCAGCACAGATACGCAGTATTTT. It encodes CASSKGVSTDTQYF. The chain is built from TRBV7-2 and TRBJ2-3; D is uncertain. Trimming cost V 5 bases and J 0 bases, with 9 bases left between them. The V gene's germline CDR1 is SGHTA and CDR2 FQGNSA. The CDR3 contains 14 residues.

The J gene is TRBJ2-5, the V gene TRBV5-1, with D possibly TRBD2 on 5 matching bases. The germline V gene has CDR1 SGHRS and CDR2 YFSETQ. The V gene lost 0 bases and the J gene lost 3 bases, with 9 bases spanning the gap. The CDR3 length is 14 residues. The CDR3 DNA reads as TGCGCCAGCAGCTTGGATTCCGGGGAAGAGACCCAGTACTTC. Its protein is CASSLDSGEETQYF.